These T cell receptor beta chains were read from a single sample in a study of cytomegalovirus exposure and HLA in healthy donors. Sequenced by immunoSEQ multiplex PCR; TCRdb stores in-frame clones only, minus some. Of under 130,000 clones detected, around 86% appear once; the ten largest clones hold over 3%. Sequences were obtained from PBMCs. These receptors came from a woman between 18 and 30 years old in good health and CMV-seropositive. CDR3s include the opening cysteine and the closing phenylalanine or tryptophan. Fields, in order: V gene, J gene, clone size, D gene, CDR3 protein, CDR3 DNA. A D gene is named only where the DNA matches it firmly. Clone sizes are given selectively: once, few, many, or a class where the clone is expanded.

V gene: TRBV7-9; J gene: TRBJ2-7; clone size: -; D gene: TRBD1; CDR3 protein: CASSSTDRVGEQYF; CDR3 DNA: TGTGCCAGCAGCTCAACGGACAGGGTGGGCGAGCAGTACTTC
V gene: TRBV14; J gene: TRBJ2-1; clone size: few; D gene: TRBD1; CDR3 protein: CASSPSTGRDEQFF; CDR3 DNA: TGTGCCAGCAGCCCGTCGACAGGGCGCGATGAGCAGTTCTTC
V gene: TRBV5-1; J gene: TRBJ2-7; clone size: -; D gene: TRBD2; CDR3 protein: CASSLVGTSGGSSYEQYF; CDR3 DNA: TGCGCCAGCAGCTTGGTCGGGACTAGCGGGGGGTCGTCCTACGAGCAGTACTTC
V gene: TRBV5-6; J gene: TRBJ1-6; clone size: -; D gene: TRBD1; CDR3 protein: CASSPQGLRDSPLHF; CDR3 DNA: TGTGCCAGCAGCCCACAGGGGCTTCGGGATTCACCCCTCCACTTT
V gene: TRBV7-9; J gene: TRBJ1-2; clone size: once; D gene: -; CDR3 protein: CASSHPDRNGYTF; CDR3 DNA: TGTGCCAGCAGCCACCCAGACAGAAATGGCTACACCTTC
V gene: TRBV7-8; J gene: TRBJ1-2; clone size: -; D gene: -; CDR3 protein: CASSPRDTDPYGYTF; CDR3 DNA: TGTGCCAGCAGCCCCCGGGACACCGACCCTTATGGCTACACCTTC
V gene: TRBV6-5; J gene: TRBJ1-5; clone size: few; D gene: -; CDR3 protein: CASSYSRQSNQPQHF; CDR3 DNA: TGTGCCAGCAGTTACTCTAGACAGAGCAATCAGCCCCAGCATTTT
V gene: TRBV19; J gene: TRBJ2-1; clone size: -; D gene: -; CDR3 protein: CASSPLPGEDTEQFF; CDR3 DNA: TGTGCCAGTAGTCCCCTCCCGGGAGAAGATACTGAGCAGTTCTTC
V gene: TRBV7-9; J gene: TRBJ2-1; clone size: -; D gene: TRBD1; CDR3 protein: CASSSDRGSLDEQFF; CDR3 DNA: TGTGCCAGCAGCTCTGACAGGGGATCTTTGGATGAGCAGTTCTTC
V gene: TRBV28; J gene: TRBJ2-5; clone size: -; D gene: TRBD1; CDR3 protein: CASSLFAGQVETQYF; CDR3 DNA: TGTGCCAGTAGTTTATTCGCGGGACAGGTAGAGACCCAGTACTTC
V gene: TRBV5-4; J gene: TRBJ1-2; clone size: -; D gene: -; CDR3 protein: CASSFWGSNYGYTF; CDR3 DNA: TGTGCCAGCAGCTTTTGGGGCTCTAACTATGGCTACACCTTC
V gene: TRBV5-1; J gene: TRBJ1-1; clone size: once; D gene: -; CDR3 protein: CASSLSGDTEAFF; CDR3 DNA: TGCGCCAGCAGCTTGTCAGGGGATACTGAAGCTTTCTTT
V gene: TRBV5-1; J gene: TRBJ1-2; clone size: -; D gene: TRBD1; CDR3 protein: CASSPAPGQNYGYTF; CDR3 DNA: TGCGCCAGCAGCCCAGCCCCGGGACAGAACTATGGCTACACCTTC
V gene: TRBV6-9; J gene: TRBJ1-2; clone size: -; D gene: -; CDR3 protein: CASSYWSPTDHYGYTF; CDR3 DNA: TGTGCCAGCAGTTATTGGTCCCCGACAGACCACTATGGCTACACCTTC
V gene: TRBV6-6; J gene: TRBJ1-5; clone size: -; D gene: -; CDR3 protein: CASRPGAGNQPQHF; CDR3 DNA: TGTGCCAGCAGACCAGGGGCCGGCAATCAGCCCCAGCATTTT
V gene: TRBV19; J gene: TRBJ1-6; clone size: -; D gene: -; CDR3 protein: CASSEEPSSYNSPLHF; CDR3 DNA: TGTGCCAGTAGTGAGGAGCCGAGCTCCTATAATTCACCCCTCCACTTT
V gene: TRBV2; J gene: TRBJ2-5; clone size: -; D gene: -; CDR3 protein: CASRQGTGKETQYF; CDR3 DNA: TGTGCCAGCCGCCAGGGGACGGGAAAAGAGACCCAGTACTTC
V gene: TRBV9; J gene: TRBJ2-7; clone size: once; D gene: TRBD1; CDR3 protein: CASSKQGEQYF; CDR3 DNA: TGTGCCAGCAGCAAACAGGGGGAGCAGTACTTC
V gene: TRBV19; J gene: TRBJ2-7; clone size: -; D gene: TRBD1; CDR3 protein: CASSMGQTSYEQYF; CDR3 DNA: TGTGCCAGTAGTATGGGACAGACCTCCTACGAGCAGTACTTC
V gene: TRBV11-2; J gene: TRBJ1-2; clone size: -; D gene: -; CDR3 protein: CASSLGPGNYGYTF; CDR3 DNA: TGTGCCAGCAGCTTAGGGCCGGGTAACTATGGCTACACCTTC
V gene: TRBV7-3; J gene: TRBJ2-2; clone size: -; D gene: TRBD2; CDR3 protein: CASSLVRREAGTGELFF; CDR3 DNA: TGTGCCAGCAGCTTGGTTCGGCGGGAGGCGGGCACCGGGGAGCTGTTTTTT
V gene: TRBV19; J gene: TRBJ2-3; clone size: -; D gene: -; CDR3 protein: CASMETASTDTQYF; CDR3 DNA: TGTGCCAGTATGGAAACAGCTAGCACAGATACGCAGTATTTT
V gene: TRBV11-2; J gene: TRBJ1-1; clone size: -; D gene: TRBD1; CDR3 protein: CASSFGKGQGNTEAFF; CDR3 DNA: TGTGCCAGCAGCTTCGGGAAGGGACAGGGGAACACTGAAGCTTTCTTT
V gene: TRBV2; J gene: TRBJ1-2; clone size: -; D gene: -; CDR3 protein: CASIPTGSLNDGYTF; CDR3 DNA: TGTGCCAGCATACCAACCGGGTCCCTCAACGATGGCTACACCTTC
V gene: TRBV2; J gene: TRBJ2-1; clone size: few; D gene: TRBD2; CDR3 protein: CASIRGGTRRANEQFF; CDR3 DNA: TGTGCCAGCATCCGCGGGGGGACTAGACGGGCCAATGAGCAGTTCTTC
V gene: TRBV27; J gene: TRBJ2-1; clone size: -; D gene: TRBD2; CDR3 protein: CASSLAGFEQFF; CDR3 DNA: TGTGCCAGCAGTCTAGCGGGATTTGAGCAGTTCTTC
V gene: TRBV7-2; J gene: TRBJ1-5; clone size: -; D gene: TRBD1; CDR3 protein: CASSSRQGAGQPQHF; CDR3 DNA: TGTGCCAGCAGCTCCCGACAGGGGGCAGGTCAGCCCCAGCATTTT
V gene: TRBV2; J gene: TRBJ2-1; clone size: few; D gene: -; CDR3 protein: CASRIGQQFF; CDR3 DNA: TGTGCCAGCAGGATCGGTCAGCAGTTCTTC
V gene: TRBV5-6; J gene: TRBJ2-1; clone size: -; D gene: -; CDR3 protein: CASSSVGGGPTWGQFF; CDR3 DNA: TGTGCCAGCAGCTCTGTAGGCGGGGGCCCCACATGGGGGCAGTTCTTC
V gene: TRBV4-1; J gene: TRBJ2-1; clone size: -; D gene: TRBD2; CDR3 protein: CASSQGGSGRFNEQFF; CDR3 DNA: TGCGCCAGCAGCCAAGGGGGCAGCGGGAGGTTCAATGAGCAGTTCTTC
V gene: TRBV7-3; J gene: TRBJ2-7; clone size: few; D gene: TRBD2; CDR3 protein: CASSLLAGGSEQYF; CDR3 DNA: TGTGCCAGCAGCTTATTAGCGGGAGGTAGCGAGCAGTACTTC
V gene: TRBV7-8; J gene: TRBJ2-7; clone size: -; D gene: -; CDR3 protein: CASSLMAGVYEQYF; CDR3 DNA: TGTGCCAGCAGCTTGATGGCAGGGGTCTACGAGCAGTACTTC
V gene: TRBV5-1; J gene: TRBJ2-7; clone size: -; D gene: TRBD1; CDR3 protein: CASSLGQGSEQYF; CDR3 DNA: TGCGCCAGCAGCTTGGGACAGGGTAGCGAGCAGTACTTC
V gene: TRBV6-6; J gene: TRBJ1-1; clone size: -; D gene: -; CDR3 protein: CASSYRGYRAFF; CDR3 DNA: TGTGCCAGCAGTTACCGGGGGTATCGGGCTTTCTTT
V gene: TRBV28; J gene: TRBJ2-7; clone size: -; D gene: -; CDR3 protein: CASSSVWEQYF; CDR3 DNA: TGTGCCAGCAGTTCGGTCTGGGAGCAGTACTTC
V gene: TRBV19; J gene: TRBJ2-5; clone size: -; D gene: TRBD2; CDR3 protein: CASGSTSVETQYF; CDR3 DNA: TGTGCCAGTGGATCTACTAGCGTGGAGACCCAGTACTTC
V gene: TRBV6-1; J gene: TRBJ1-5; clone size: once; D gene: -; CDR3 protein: CASQGGGSNNQPQHF; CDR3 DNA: TGTGCCAGCCAAGGGGGAGGGAGTAACAATCAGCCCCAGCATTTT